These T cell receptor beta chains were read from a single sample in a study of blood T cells in healthy people across ages. TCRdb itself ran the 5' RACE reads through MiXCR, one entry per CDR3 protein. The sample records approximately 780,000 distinct CDR3 sequences, 20% to 30% being singletons. The data were also submitted as part of a second study, on T cells of mothers and their children.

The sequenced sample was blood. The origin of the receptors is a boy under 18 in good health. CDR3s leave out the opening cysteine and the closing phenylalanine or tryptophan. Each record gives: J gene, V gene, D gene, CDR3 protein. A D gene is named only where the DNA matches it firmly.

>TRBJ2-5|TRBV25-1|NA
ASSGPGADLETQY
>TRBJ2-1|TRBV7-3|TRBD2
ASSLMGRGGGEQF
>TRBJ2-5|TRBV4-1|TRBD2
ASSKGTLAGQETQY
>NA|TRBV7-9|NA
ASSLLASPGEQF
>TRBJ2-7|TRBV12-3/TRBV12-4|NA
ASRESGTVQTYEQY
>NA|TRBV5-1|NA
ASRLPGTPTYEQY
>TRBJ2-7|TRBV4-2|NA
ASSQIGDGYEQY
>TRBJ1-2|TRBV29-1|TRBD1
SVDRVRGGARGYT
>NA|TRBV30|NA
AWSVSVSGETQY
>TRBJ1-1|TRBV10-1|TRBD1
ASSESGQVEAF
>TRBJ2-7|TRBV4-2|NA
ASSQGGGVGEQY
>TRBJ1-2|TRBV27|NA
ASSLSGEGYT
>TRBJ2-7|TRBV12-5|TRBD1
ASGKTGGYEQY
>TRBJ2-5|TRBV7-2|NA
ASSLGAGSHLGETQY
>TRBJ2-3|TRBV28|NA
ASSFQGLTDTQY